This T cell receptor beta chain is from a study of blood T cell repertoires in COVID-19. About the study: Whether acute or convalescent, the COVID-19 samples came from the United States, Italy and Spain. PBMCs, B-cell-depleted T cells, or T cells were the source of the cDNA or gDNA that made up the material.

The germline V gene has CDR1 SGHRS and CDR2 YFSETQ. With 2 bases clipped from V and 4 bases from J, the junction kept 4 bases outside the gene matches. CDR3 length equals 16 residues. Original processing notes: Researchers report that nucleated cell counts were estimated from reference gene primer amplification. Produced via immunoSEQ multiplex PCR; TCRdb's table is partial and in-frame only. Clone size and the V and J calls come from that table; the DNA yielded D and trimming. Here the sample spans roughly 55,000 clones, roughly 80% being singletons. The sample comprised peripheral blood. The TCR originated in an elderly man with acute or convalescent COVID-19. The J gene is TRBJ2-3, the V gene TRBV5-1; 13 bases map to TRBD2. CDR3: CASSFPGTSGADTQYF. CDR3 nucleotide sequence: TGCGCCAGCAGCTTCCCCGGGACTAGCGGGGCAGATACGCAGTATTTT.